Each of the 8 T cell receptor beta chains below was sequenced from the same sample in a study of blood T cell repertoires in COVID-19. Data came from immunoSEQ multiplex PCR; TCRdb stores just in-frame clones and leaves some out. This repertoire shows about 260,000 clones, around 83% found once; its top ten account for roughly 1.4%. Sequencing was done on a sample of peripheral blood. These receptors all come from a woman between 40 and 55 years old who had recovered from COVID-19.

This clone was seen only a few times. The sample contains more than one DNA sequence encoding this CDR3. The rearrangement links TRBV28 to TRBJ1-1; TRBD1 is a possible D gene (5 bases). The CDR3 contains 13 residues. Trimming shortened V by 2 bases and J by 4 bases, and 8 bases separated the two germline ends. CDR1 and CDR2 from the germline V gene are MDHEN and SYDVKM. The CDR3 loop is CASSLGQGTEAFF. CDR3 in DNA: TGTGCCAGCAGTTTAGGTCAGGGCACTGAAGCTTTCTTT.

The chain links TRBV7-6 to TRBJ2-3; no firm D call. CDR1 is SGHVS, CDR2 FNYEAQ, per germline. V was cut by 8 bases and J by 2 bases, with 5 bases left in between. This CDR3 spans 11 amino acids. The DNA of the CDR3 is TGTGCCAGCGAGTTCACAGATACGCAGTATTTT. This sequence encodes CASEFTDTQYF. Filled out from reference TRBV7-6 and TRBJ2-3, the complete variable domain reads GAGVSQSPRYKVTKRGQDVALRCDPISGHVSLYWYRQALGQGPEFLTYFNYEAQQDKSGLPNDRFSAERPEGSISTLTIQRTEQRDSAMYRCASEFTDTQYFGPGTRLTVL.

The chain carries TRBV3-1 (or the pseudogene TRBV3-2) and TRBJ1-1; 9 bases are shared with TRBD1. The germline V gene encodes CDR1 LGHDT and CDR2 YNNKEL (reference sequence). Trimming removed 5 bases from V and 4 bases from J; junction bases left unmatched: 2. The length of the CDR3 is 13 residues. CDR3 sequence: CASSSTGGTEAFF. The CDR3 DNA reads TGTGCCAGCAGCTCGACAGGGGGCACTGAAGCTTTCTTT.

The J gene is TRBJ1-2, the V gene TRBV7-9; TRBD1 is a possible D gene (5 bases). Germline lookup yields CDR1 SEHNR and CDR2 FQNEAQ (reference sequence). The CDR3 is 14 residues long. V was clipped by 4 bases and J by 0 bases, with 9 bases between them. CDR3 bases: TGTGCCAGCAGCTCAGACAGATCTAACTATGGCTACACCTTC. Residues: CASSSDRSNYGYTF. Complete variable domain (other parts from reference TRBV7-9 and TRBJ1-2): DTGVSQNPRHKITKRGQNVTFRCDPISEHNRLYWYRQTLGQGPEFLTYFQNEAQLEKSRLLSDRFSAERPKGSFSTLEIQRTEQGDSAMYLCASSSDRSNYGYTFGSGTRLTVV.

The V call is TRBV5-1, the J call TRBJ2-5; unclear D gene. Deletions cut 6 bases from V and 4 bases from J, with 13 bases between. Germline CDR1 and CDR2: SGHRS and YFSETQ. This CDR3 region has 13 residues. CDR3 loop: CASTELIGETQYF. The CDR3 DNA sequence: TGCGCCAGCACCGAGCTAATCGGAGAGACCCAGTACTTC.

CDR3 bases: TGTGCCAGCAGTGAAGAGCCGGACAGACAAGAGACCCAGTACTTC. Encoded protein: CASSEEPDRQETQYF. The V gene is TRBV6-1, the J gene TRBJ2-5, with TRBD1 as a possible D gene (6 bases). From germline, CDR1 is MNHNS and CDR2 SASEGT. CDR3 length equals 15 residues. V lost 1 base and J lost 2, with 11 bases in between.

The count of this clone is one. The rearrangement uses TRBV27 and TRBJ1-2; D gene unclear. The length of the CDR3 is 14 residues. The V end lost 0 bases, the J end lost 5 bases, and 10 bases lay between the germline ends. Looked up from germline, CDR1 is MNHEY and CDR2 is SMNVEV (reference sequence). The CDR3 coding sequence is TGTGCCAGCAGTTTATCAGGGAGTCTATATGGCTACACCTTC. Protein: CASSLSGSLYGYTF.

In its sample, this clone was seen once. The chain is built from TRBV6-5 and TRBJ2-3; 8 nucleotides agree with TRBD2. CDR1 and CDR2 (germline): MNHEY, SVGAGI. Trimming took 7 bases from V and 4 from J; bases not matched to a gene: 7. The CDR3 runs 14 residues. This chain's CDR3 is CASTRGVYADTQYF. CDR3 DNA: TGTGCCAGCACGCGGGGGGTGTACGCAGATACGCAGTATTTT.